What follows is one TCR beta chain and its context. Antigen unknown. This sample was taken from a study of T cells after yellow fever vaccination. Across the study: For low cell numbers, libraries were made with SMART-Seq v4 Ultra Low Input. Overall study findings and caveats: The appearance of a small share of clonotypes in both CD4 and CD8 compartments was observed.

One entry per CDR3 protein results from TCRdb running MiXCR on the 5' RACE reads. Of a few hundred thousand distinct CDR3 sequences listed, more than 9% are singletons. The ends were cut back, 5 bases at V and 3 bases at J, with 10 bases in the middle. The CDR3 is 13 residues long. Looked up from germline, CDR1 is SEHNR and CDR2 is FQNEAQ (reference sequence). The chain couples TRBV7-9 to TRBJ2-5, with no clear D. The sequence was collected from a man between 18 and 35 years old who received the YFV17D yellow fever vaccine. This sample comprised PBMCs, obtained on the day of the first yellow fever vaccination. CDR3 nucleotides: TGTGCCAGCAGCCAAGATTCCAAAGAGACCCAGTACTTC. This codes for CASSQDSKETQYF.